This T cell receptor (beta chain) was identified during a study of tumor and adjacent non-tumor tissue in lung cancer. The overall study: The patients, approximately nine men and several women, were roughly 30 to 85 with stage I to III disease. Samples averaged roughly 4.3 million productive TCRbeta reads each. Study observations and caveats: Tumor tissue had significantly higher TCR diversity than normal lung.

Trimming removed 6 bases at V and 5 bases at J, with 17 bases between. Germline V gene lookup returns CDR1 SGHRS and CDR2 YFSETQ. The CDR3 is 14 residues long. With regard to this clonotype: The antigen remains undetermined.

No cell sorting was done before RNA was extracted from the tissue. Chemotherapy-naive patients with new lung cancer underwent thoracic surgery in China, August–November 2014. TCRbeta libraries were built with three rounds of nested PCR, modified from ARM-PCR. TCRdb recomputed calls from the multiplex PCR reads with MiXCR, one row per CDR3 protein. The data hold over 100,000 distinct CDR3 sequences, with more than 60% observed a single time. Input material: lung tumor tissue. This TCR was sampled from a woman aged 55-69 years with non-small cell lung cancer. The chain is built from TRBV5-1 and TRBJ2-5, with D tentatively TRBD2 (5 bases). The CDR3 DNA is TGCGCCAGCAACCCCCGGGAACAGAGTGAGACCCAGTACTTC. It specifies CASNPREQSETQYF.